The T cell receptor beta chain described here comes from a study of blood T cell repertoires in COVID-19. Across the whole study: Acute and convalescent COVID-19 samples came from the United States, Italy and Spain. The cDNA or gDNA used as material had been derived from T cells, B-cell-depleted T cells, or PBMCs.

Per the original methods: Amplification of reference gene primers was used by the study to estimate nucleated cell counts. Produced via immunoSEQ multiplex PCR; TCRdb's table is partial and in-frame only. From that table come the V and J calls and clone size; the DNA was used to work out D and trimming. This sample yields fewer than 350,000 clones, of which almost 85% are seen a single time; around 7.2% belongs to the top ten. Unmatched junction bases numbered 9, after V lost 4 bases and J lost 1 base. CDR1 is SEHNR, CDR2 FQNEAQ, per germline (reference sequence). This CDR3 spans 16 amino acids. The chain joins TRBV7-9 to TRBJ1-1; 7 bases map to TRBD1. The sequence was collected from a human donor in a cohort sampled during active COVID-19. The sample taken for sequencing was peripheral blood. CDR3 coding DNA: TGTGCCAGCAGCTGGGCACCCGGGACAGAGAACACTGAAGCTTTCTTT. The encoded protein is CASSWAPGTENTEAFF.